The rows below give T cell receptor beta chains drawn from one sample of a study of blood T cell repertoires in COVID-19. Profiled with immunoSEQ multiplex PCR; TCRdb holds only in-frame clones, not every one. The sample has over 45,000 clones, 89% seen once. The sequencing input was peripheral blood. The origin of the receptors is a woman aged 60-75 years with COVID-19, enrolled during active disease. CDR3s include the opening cysteine and the closing phenylalanine or tryptophan. The order of the fields is J gene, clone size, V gene, CDR3 length, D gene, CDR3 protein, CDR3 DNA. D genes are given only for firm matches. Size tells how often a clone was seen (once, few, many) or the class of an expanded clone, and some rows leave it out.

>TRBJ1-2|NA|TRBV7-2|15|TRBD1
CASSRTGGSLGGYTF
TGTGCCAGCAGCCGGACAGGGGGCTCCCTCGGTGGCTACACCTTC
>TRBJ1-2|NA|TRBV7-2|15|NA
CASSLVKSPNYGYTF
TGTGCCAGCAGCTTAGTAAAATCTCCTAACTATGGCTACACCTTC
>TRBJ2-3|NA|TRBV7-8|12|TRBD2
CASSPGGRTQYF
TGTGCCAGCAGCCCGGGAGGGCGTACGCAGTATTTT
>TRBJ1-3|NA|TRBV28|13|NA
CASSFPLGNTIYF
TGTGCCAGCAGCTTCCCTTTGGGAAACACCATATATTTT
>TRBJ1-1|NA|TRBV4-1|15|NA
CASRNTGGADTEAFF
TGCGCCAGCAGAAACACCGGGGGAGCGGACACTGAAGCTTTCTTT
>TRBJ2-7|once|TRBV6-5|15|NA
CASSKIPGGPYEQYF
TGTGCCAGCAGCAAAATCCCTGGAGGTCCCTACGAGCAGTACTTC
>TRBJ1-1|NA|TRBV6-5|15|TRBD1
CASRMHDRGYTEAFF
TGTGCCAGCAGGATGCACGACAGGGGGTACACTGAAGCTTTCTTT
>TRBJ1-4|NA|TRBV7-2|16|TRBD1
CASSLVGTGLNEKLFF
TGTGCCAGCAGCTTAGTTGGGACAGGGCTTAATGAAAAACTGTTTTTT
>TRBJ2-1|NA|TRBV27|15|NA
CASSLQGSSYNEQFF
TGTGCCAGCAGTTTACAGGGGAGTTCCTACAATGAGCAGTTCTTC
>TRBJ2-7|NA|TRBV11-2|15|TRBD1
CASSQPGQGTSEQYF
TGTGCCAGCAGCCAACCGGGACAGGGGACCTCCGAGCAGTACTTC
>TRBJ2-1|once|TRBV7-9|19|TRBD2
CASSALYGLAGGLFNEQFF
TGTGCCAGCAGCGCTCTCTACGGGCTAGCGGGAGGCCTGTTTAATGAGCAGTTCTTC
>TRBJ1-5|NA|TRBV19|16|TRBD1
CASSPQTGTGYQPQHF
TGTGCCAGTAGTCCCCAGACAGGGACAGGTTATCAGCCCCAGCATTTT
>TRBJ1-6|NA|TRBV24-1|13|NA
CATSAGAGSPLHF
TGTGCCACCAGCGCAGGGGCCGGTTCACCCCTCCACTTT
>TRBJ2-7|NA|TRBV6-5|15|NA
CASSSAGGPSYEQYF
TGTGCCAGCAGTTCCGCCGGGGGGCCCTCCTACGAGCAGTACTTC
>TRBJ1-5|once|TRBV18|22|TRBD1
CASSLRRIMGQGRGTSNQPQHF
TGTGCCAGCTCACTCAGGAGAATTATGGGACAGGGAAGGGGGACCAGCAATCAGCCCCAGCATTTT
>TRBJ2-7|NA|TRBV4-3|17|TRBD1
CASSLSGTGVSYNEQYF
TGCGCCAGCAGTCTTTCCGGGACAGGGGTAAGCTATAACGAGCAGTACTTC
>TRBJ1-1|NA|TRBV29-1|13|NA
CSVVGLLNTEAFF
TGCAGCGTTGTGGGGCTTCTGAACACTGAAGCTTTCTTT
>TRBJ2-2|once|TRBV4-1|14|NA
CASSLRTSTGELFF
TGCGCCAGCAGCCTAAGGACTTCGACCGGGGAGCTGTTTTTT
>TRBJ2-5|few|TRBV24-1|14|NA
CATSAGQLGETQYF
TGTGCCACCAGCGCCGGACAGCTTGGAGAGACCCAGTACTTC
>TRBJ2-5|NA|TRBV5-1|19|TRBD1
CASSLVVQWTGPYEETQYF
TGCGCCAGCAGCTTGGTTGTACAGTGGACAGGGCCTTACGAAGAGACCCAGTACTTC
>TRBJ1-6|NA|TRBV7-8|15|NA
CASSLAGALNSPLHF
TGTGCCAGCAGCTTAGCAGGGGCCCTTAATTCACCCCTCCACTTT
>TRBJ1-1|few|TRBV5-1|14|TRBD1
CASSLGQGRTEAFF
TGCGCCAGCAGCCTGGGACAGGGTCGGACTGAAGCTTTCTTT
>TRBJ2-1|NA|TRBV11-2|18|NA
CASSSFGGITYSYNEQFF
TGTGCCAGCAGCTCGTTCGGAGGGATCACTTACTCCTACAATGAGCAGTTCTTC
>TRBJ1-1|NA|TRBV6-5|13|NA
CASSYQGWTEAFF
TGTGCCAGCAGTTACCAGGGATGGACTGAAGCTTTCTTT
>TRBJ1-2|NA|TRBV6-5|15|TRBD1
CASRGDRRLNYGYTF
TGTGCCAGCCGGGGGGACAGGAGATTAAACTATGGCTACACCTTC
>TRBJ2-7|NA|TRBV11-2|13|NA
CASSPEQGTEQYF
TGTGCCAGCAGCCCGGAACAGGGTACCGAGCAGTACTTC
>TRBJ2-6|NA|TRBV10-3|18|NA
CAISAWRGGSSGANVLTF
TGTGCCATCAGTGCTTGGCGGGGCGGAAGCTCTGGGGCCAACGTCCTGACTTTC
>TRBJ2-3|NA|TRBV19|14|NA
CASSTGQLTDTQYF
TGTGCCAGTAGTACCGGACAGCTCACAGATACGCAGTATTTT
>TRBJ1-5|once|TRBV28|15|NA
CASREQGWTGQPQHF
TGTGCCAGCAGAGAGCAGGGATGGACGGGTCAGCCCCAGCATTTT
>TRBJ2-7|NA|TRBV19|15|TRBD2
CASSTQWGGFYEQYF
TGTGCCAGTAGTACTCAATGGGGAGGGTTCTACGAGCAGTACTTC
>TRBJ2-5|NA|TRBV5-1|13|NA
CASSGPPKETQYF
TGCGCCAGCAGCGGGCCACCGAAAGAGACCCAGTACTTC
>TRBJ1-1|NA|TRBV10-3|13|NA
CAISELTEAEAFF
TGTGCCATCAGTGAGTTAACTGAAGCTGAAGCTTTCTTT
>TRBJ1-4|NA|TRBV12-5|14|NA
CASGKGATNEKLFF
TGTGCTAGTGGGAAGGGGGCAACTAATGAAAAACTGTTTTTT
>TRBJ1-6|NA|TRBV2|18|TRBD1
CASVPQPPGTGGYSPLHF
TGTGCCAGCGTCCCCCAACCCCCCGGGACAGGGGGTTATTCACCCCTCCACTTT
>TRBJ2-3|NA|TRBV4-3|17|TRBD1
CASSQAGGQGGPDTQYF
TGCGCCAGCAGCCAAGCGGGGGGACAGGGGGGACCAGATACGCAGTATTTT
>TRBJ2-5|NA|TRBV20-1|15|TRBD2
CSASPGLAGGETQYF
TGCAGTGCTAGTCCGGGACTAGCGGGAGGAGAGACCCAGTACTTC
>TRBJ2-1|NA|TRBV11-2|16|TRBD1
CASSVGQGSSYNEQFF
TGTGCCAGCAGCGTGGGACAGGGGTCGTCCTACAATGAGCAGTTCTTC
>TRBJ2-6|NA|TRBV7-7|21|TRBD1
CASSLASAQGAYRSGANVLTF
TGTGCCAGCAGCTTAGCGTCTGCGCAGGGGGCCTACCGCTCTGGGGCCAACGTCCTGACTTTC
>TRBJ1-1|NA|TRBV5-8|17|TRBD1
CASSLGFGTAENTEAFF
TGTGCCAGCAGCTTGGGCTTCGGGACAGCAGAAAACACTGAAGCTTTCTTT
>TRBJ1-1|NA|TRBV29-1|16|NA
CSVEDQRGLMNTEAFF
TGCAGCGTTGAAGATCAGCGGGGGCTTATGAACACTGAAGCTTTCTTT
>TRBJ1-2|NA|TRBV7-2|14|NA
CASSLGGVGRGYTF
TGTGCCAGCAGCTTAGGGGGGGTAGGAAGAGGCTACACCTTC